The 13 T cell receptor beta chains presented below share a single source sample, sequenced in a study of sequential checkpoint blockade in melanoma (dated by TCRdb to between 2019 and 2020). The treatment or condition label, as the study defines it: randomized to nivolumab then ipilimumab (arm A) or the reverse (arm B). The method behind the library was the immunoSEQ multiplex PCR assay. Sourced from immuneACCESS, this table was stored by TCRdb with only in-frame sequences that have V and J called. A share of the clones is absent; for the studies checked, an unresolved V gene accounts for under half, and the remainder has no known explanation. Within this sample are tens of thousands of clones, with roughly 32% of them counted one time only. The ten most abundant clones make up about 1.6% of the sample. The material sequenced was tumor tissue (inferred from file names), taken from a patient given nivolumab and ipilimumab in sequence. The receptors shown here come from a human donor with melanoma.

V usage is TRBV18 and J usage is TRBJ2-3; D call uncertain. The V end lost 1 base, the J end lost 2 bases, and 19 bases lay between the germline ends. This CDR3 spans 18 amino acids. CDR1 is KGHSH, CDR2 LQKENI, per germline. The CDR3 nucleotides are TGTGCCAGCTCACCACGAGATAGCAGCCGGCTTTCCACAGATACGCAGTATTTT. Its translation: CASSPRDSSRLSTDTQYF.

The chain couples TRBV6-8 to TRBJ2-5; D is unclear. Germline-derived CDR1 and CDR2 are MNHGY and SAAAGT. The CDR3 has 16 amino acids. V shed 0 bases and J shed 0 bases, with 11 bases lying between them. Written as DNA, the CDR3 is TGTGCCAGCAGTTACTCGACGGATACCTACCAAGAGACCCAGTACTTC. Its protein is CASSYSTDTYQETQYF.

The V and J genes are TRBV29-1 and TRBJ2-5; TRBD2 aligns across 7 bases. The junction had 10 bases not matched to a gene; V was cut back by 4 bases and J by 2 bases. The CDR3 has 15 amino acids. The germline gives CDR1 SQVTM, CDR2 ANQGSEA. The CDR3 DNA follows: TGCAGCGTTGTGGATGTGGGGGGGGATCAAGAGACCCAGTACTTC. Translating gives CSVVDVGGDQETQYF. Drawing the rest from reference TRBV29-1 and TRBJ2-5, the complete variable domain is SAVISQKPSRDICQRGTSLTIQCQVDSQVTMMFWYRQQPGQSLTLIATANQGSEATYESGFVIDKFPISRPNLTFSTLTVSNMSPEDSSIYLCSVVDVGGDQETQYFGPGTRLLVL.

The chain joins TRBV9 to TRBJ2-1; the match to TRBD2 covers 9 bases. This CDR3 comprises 17 residues. Germline V gene lookup returns CDR1 SGDLS and CDR2 YYNGEE. After removal of 0 bases from V and 6 bases from J, the junction contained 10 bases not matched to a gene. CDR3 DNA: TGTGCCAGCAGCGTAGCTGGTCTAGCGGGAAGATCCAATGAGCAGTTCTTC. Residues: CASSVAGLAGRSNEQFF.

V and J are TRBV19 and TRBJ1-1; D call uncertain. Germline CDR1 is LNHDA and CDR2 is SQIVND (reference sequence). This CDR3 comprises 15 residues. Trimming removed 4 bases at V and 0 bases at J, with 12 bases between. The CDR3, as DNA: TGTGCCAGTAGTACCGGAGGCATATTGAACACTGAAGCTTTCTTT. It is translated as CASSTGGILNTEAFF.

The CDR3 loop reads CASSLVARLEQFF. The CDR3 region has the DNA TGTGCCAGCAGCTTAGTGGCCAGACTTGAGCAGTTCTTC. The chain has TRBV7-2 and TRBJ2-1; no clear D gene. V gave up 1 base and J gave up 9 bases, with 10 bases separating them. Germline V gives CDR1 SGHTA, CDR2 FQGNSA. The CDR3 has 13 residues.

This sequence joins TRBV18 and TRBJ2-7; 11 bases agree with TRBD1. Trimming removed 0 bases from V and 5 bases from J; junction bases left unmatched: 3. Germline V gene data show CDR1 as KGHSH and CDR2 as LQKENI. CDR3 size: 15 residues. CDR3 residues: CASSPPGDRGDEQYF. DNA of the CDR3: TGTGCCAGCTCACCACCGGGGGACAGGGGGGACGAGCAGTACTTC. The variable domain in full, completed from reference TRBV18 and TRBJ2-7, reads NAGVMQNPRHLVRRRGQEARLRCSPMKGHSHVYWYRQLPEEGLKFMVYLQKENIIDESGMPKERFSAEFPKEGPSILRIQQVVRGDSAAYFCASSPPGDRGDEQYFGPGTRLTVT.

The chain is built from TRBV5-1 and TRBJ2-5, with 13 nucleotides matching TRBD2. Trimming at V came to 4 bases and at J to 2 bases, leaving 5 bases not matched to a gene. Looked up from germline, CDR1 is SGHRS and CDR2 is YFSETQ. CDR3 length: 16 amino acids. The CDR3 DNA sequence: TGCGCCAGCAGCCTGTCACTAGCGGGGGGGCAAGAGACCCAGTACTTC. Encoded protein: CASSLSLAGGQETQYF.

The table lists this clone with a few counts. J is TRBJ2-1 and V is TRBV9, with 9 bases aligning to TRBD1. V gave up 3 bases and J gave up 0 bases; unmatched junction bases: 16. Germline V lookup: CDR1 SGDLS, CDR2 YYNGEE. This CDR3 is built from 20 residues. The CDR3 protein is CASSEGDPQGAVGSYNEQFF. In nucleotides, the CDR3 is TGTGCCAGCAGCGAAGGAGATCCACAGGGGGCCGTCGGCTCCTACAATGAGCAGTTCTTC.

The chain uses TRBV29-1 and TRBJ2-1, with D uncertain. The CDR3 sequence is 14 residues long. The ends were cut back, 5 bases at V and 2 bases at J, with 13 bases in the middle. Germline V gene data show CDR1 as SQVTM and CDR2 as ANQGSEA. CDR3 loop: CSVRLSGTYNEQFF. Written as DNA, the CDR3 is TGCAGCGTTCGGTTGTCAGGAACCTACAATGAGCAGTTCTTC.

This sequence joins TRBV15 and TRBJ2-1; TRBD2 matches at 14 bases. The V and J ends lost 4 bases and 11 bases, in that order; junction bases with no gene match: 7. This CDR3 has 15 residues. CDR1 is LNHNV, CDR2 YYDKDF, per germline (reference sequence). DNA for the CDR3: TGTGCCACCAGCACCGGGACTAGCGGGAGCGGTAAGCAGTTCTTC. It encodes CATSTGTSGSGKQFF.

The CDR3 DNA reads as TGTGCCAGTAGTATTGGACTAGCGGAAACCTACGAGCAGTACTTC. Its translation is CASSIGLAETYEQYF. The gene calls are TRBV19 and TRBJ2-7; TRBD2 aligns across 10 bases. CDR1 LNHDA and CDR2 SQIVND come from the germline V gene (reference sequence). The CDR3 runs to 15 residues. Unmatched junction bases numbered 4, after V lost 3 bases and J lost 2 bases.

V is TRBV18 and J is TRBJ2-3; the match to TRBD1 covers 8 bases. CDR1 is KGHSH, CDR2 LQKENI, per germline. Unmatched junction bases numbered 9, after V lost 3 bases and J lost 4 bases. This CDR3 comprises 16 residues. The CDR3 coding sequence is TGTGCCAGCTCACCTCAACCGGGACAGGCATCAGATACGCAGTATTTT. Encoded protein: CASSPQPGQASDTQYF.